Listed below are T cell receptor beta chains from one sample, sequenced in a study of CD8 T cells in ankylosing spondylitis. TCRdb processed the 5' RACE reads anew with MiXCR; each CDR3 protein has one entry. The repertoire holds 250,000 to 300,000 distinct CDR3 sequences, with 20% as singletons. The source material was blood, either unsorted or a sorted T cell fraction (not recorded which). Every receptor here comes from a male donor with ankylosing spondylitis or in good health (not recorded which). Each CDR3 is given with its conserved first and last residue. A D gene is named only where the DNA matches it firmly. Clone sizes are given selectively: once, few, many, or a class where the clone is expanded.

TGCGCCAGCAGCTTGACAGGGCGGGACACTGAAGCTTTCTTT	CASSLTGRDTEAFF	many	NA	TRBV5-1	TRBJ1-1
TGTGCCAGCAGCGTCCTCGGACACCTCACAGATACGCAGTATTTT	CASSVLGHLTDTQYF	NA	NA	TRBV9	TRBJ2-3
TGTGCCAGCAGTCCGGACAGAGGGGTGTGGCAGCCCCAGCATTTT	CASSPDRGVWQPQHF	few	NA	TRBV5-5	TRBJ1-5
TGTGCCAGCAGTTCCTCAGGGGAGGGTGAAAAACTGTTTTTT	CASSSSGEGEKLFF	NA	NA	TRBV12-3/TRBV12-4	TRBJ1-4
TGTGCCAGCAGGGTGGGGGGCAACACTGAAGCTTTCTTT	CASRVGGNTEAFF	NA	NA	TRBV25-1	TRBJ1-1
TGTGCCAGCAGTACCCGGGACAGGAGTTACAATGAGCAGTTCTTC	CASSTRDRSYNEQFF	few	TRBD1	TRBV12-3/TRBV12-4	TRBJ2-1
TGCGCCAGCAGCTTGGCAGGGTACGATACGCAGTATTTT	CASSLAGYDTQYF	many	NA	TRBV5-1	TRBJ2-3
TGTGCCATCAGTGCCGGGCAGACAAGCACAGATACGCAGTATTTT	CAISAGQTSTDTQYF	NA	NA	TRBV10-3	TRBJ2-3
TGTGCCAGCAGTTACGACAGCACAGATACGCAGTATTTT	CASSYDSTDTQYF	NA	NA	TRBV6-6	TRBJ2-3
TGTGCCAGCAGTGACTCCGACAGGGACACTGAAGCTTTCTTT	CASSDSDRDTEAFF	NA	TRBD1	TRBV6-5	TRBJ1-1
TGCAGTGCTAGTCGTAGGAATGAGCAGTTCTTC	CSASRRNEQFF	few	NA	TRBV20-1	TRBJ2-1
TGTGCCAGCAGTCCCTTATCCGCCGGGCCAAATACGCAGTATTTT	CASSPLSAGPNTQYF	many	NA	TRBV28	TRBJ2-3
TGCAGTCCTAAGCAGCAGGGGGGTGCAAAGACCCAGTACTTC	CSPKQQGGAKTQYF	NA	NA	TRBV20-1	TRBJ2-5
TGTGCCAGCAGCCAAGCGGGACTAGTTAGCGGGGAGCTGTTTTTT	CASSQAGLVSGELFF	many	TRBD2	TRBV3-1	TRBJ2-2
TGCGCCAGCAGCTGGGACAGGAACACTGAAGCTTTCTTT	CASSWDRNTEAFF	many	TRBD1	TRBV5-1	TRBJ1-1
TGTGCCAGCAGTGAAGGGACTAGCGGGGGGGCTGGTACAGATACGCAGTATTTT	CASSEGTSGGAGTDTQYF	few	TRBD2	TRBV6-1	TRBJ2-3
TGCAGCGTTGGGGAATTGGACGAGACCCAGTACTTC	CSVGELDETQYF	NA	NA	TRBV29-1	TRBJ2-5
TGCGCCAGCAGCTTCGGCACGGGACCGTTAAACAATGAGCAGTTCTTC	CASSFGTGPLNNEQFF	few	NA	TRBV5-1	TRBJ2-1
TGTGCCAGCAGCTTAGGGCTGACCGAGTTATACAATGAGCAGTTCTTC	CASSLGLTELYNEQFF	few	NA	TRBV7-6	TRBJ2-1
TGTGCCAGCAGTTCTTACGCAGCGGGGGCCTACTACAATGAGCAGTTCTTC	CASSSYAAGAYYNEQFF	few	TRBD2	TRBV12-3/TRBV12-4	TRBJ2-1
TGTGCCAGCAGAGGACAGGGCTTCTGGGGCACAGATACGCAGTATTTT	CASRGQGFWGTDTQYF	NA	TRBD1	TRBV12-3/TRBV12-4	TRBJ2-3
TGTGCCAGCAGCTTGGATTTAAGCGGATTCAACACAGATACGCAGTATTTT	CASSLDLSGFNTDTQYF	many	NA	TRBV5-6	TRBJ2-3
TGCAGTGCCAGATCACAGGGGGCTAGCAATCAGCCCCAGCATTTT	CSARSQGASNQPQHF	few	TRBD1	TRBV20-1	TRBJ1-5
TGTGCCAGCAGGGTACCGCCGGACAGGTTAATCGCCACTGAAGCTTTCTTT	CASRVPPDRLIATEAFF	many	TRBD1	TRBV12-3/TRBV12-4	TRBJ1-1
TGTGCTAGCAGCTCCACACAGGGTAGTGAGCAGTTCTTC	CASSSTQGSEQFF	few	NA	TRBV7-7	TRBJ2-1
TGCAGCGTTGGCAATGGGCGGGACGGCTACACCTTC	CSVGNGRDGYTF	NA	NA	TRBV29-1	TRBJ1-2
TGTGCCACCAGTGAACAGGGTTATGGCTACACCTTC	CATSEQGYGYTF	NA	NA	TRBV24-1	TRBJ1-2
TGTGCCAGCAGTTTAGAGTCAGCTTATGGCTACACCTTC	CASSLESAYGYTF	few	NA	TRBV28	TRBJ1-2
TGCGCCAGCAGCTTCGCCGTAGGAGGGGGGTTGGGCACTGAAGCTTTCTTT	CASSFAVGGGLGTEAFF	many	NA	TRBV5-1	TRBJ1-1
TGTGCCACCAGTTCGTGGGCAGGGGAGTACAATGAGCAGTTCTTC	CATSSWAGEYNEQFF	few	NA	TRBV28	TRBJ2-1
TGTGCCACCAGCAGAGATTTTGTGGGCAGGGCTGGAAACACCATATATTTT	CATSRDFVGRAGNTIYF	NA	NA	TRBV15	TRBJ1-3
TGTGCCAGCAGCTCATTAGCGGAATTCACAGATACGCAGTATTTT	CASSSLAEFTDTQYF	NA	NA	TRBV11-2	TRBJ2-3
TGTGCCAGCAGTTTAGGGGGGATCCCTGGTCAGCCCCAGCATTTT	CASSLGGIPGQPQHF	few	NA	TRBV12-3/TRBV12-4	TRBJ1-5
TGCGCCAGCAGCTTTCGGGAGGGGAGTACTGAAGCTTTCTTT	CASSFREGSTEAFF	NA	NA	TRBV5-1	TRBJ1-1
TGCAGCGCCTCGACAAGGCCAGATACGCAGTATTTT	CSASTRPDTQYF	few	NA	TRBV29-1	TRBJ2-3
TGTGCCAGCAGCTTAGCGAAGGTCAGGCTGAACACTGAAGCTTTCTTT	CASSLAKVRLNTEAFF	NA	NA	TRBV7-2	TRBJ1-1
TGTGCCAGCAGGGCATTGACTAGCGGGGCCTATGAGCAGTTCTTC	CASRALTSGAYEQFF	few	TRBD2	TRBV12-3/TRBV12-4	TRBJ2-1
TGTGCCAGCAGTTATGGGCCAGGGACCGGGGAGCTGTTTTTT	CASSYGPGTGELFF	NA	NA	TRBV12-3/TRBV12-4	TRBJ2-2
TGCGCCAGCAGCTTGGAGCACAGGGCGAACACTGAAGCTTTCTTT	CASSLEHRANTEAFF	many	NA	TRBV5-1	TRBJ1-1
TGTGCCAGCAGCGCGGATATGGGGGTTAGGACTGAAGCTTTCTTT	CASSADMGVRTEAFF	few	NA	TRBV6-4	TRBJ1-1
TGCGCCAGCAGATCACAGGGCGGCAATCAGCCCCAGCATTTT	CASRSQGGNQPQHF	NA	NA	TRBV10-2	TRBJ1-5
TGCAGTGCTAGAGATTTAGCGGGGGGCACAGATACGCAGTATTTT	CSARDLAGGTDTQYF	NA	TRBD2	TRBV20-1	TRBJ2-3
TGTGCCAGCAGCCAAGGGGGGGCAGATACGCAGTATTTT	CASSQGGADTQYF	NA	NA	TRBV7-3	TRBJ2-3
TGCAGTGTGGGAGGGACAGCGCCGGAGTCTAACTATGGCTACACCTTC	CSVGGTAPESNYGYTF	many	TRBD1	TRBV20-1	TRBJ1-2
TGTGCCAGCAGCGCGCGGACAGGGTTCAATCAGCCCCAGCATTTT	CASSARTGFNQPQHF	many	TRBD1	TRBV27	TRBJ1-5
TGTGCCAGCAGTGGACATTTGAACACTGAAGCTTTCTTT	CASSGHLNTEAFF	NA	NA	TRBV6-1	TRBJ1-1